The sample holds many counts of the clone carrying this TCR beta chain. J was trimmed by 2 bases and V by 3 bases; bases with no gene match: 3. CDR1 is ENHRY and CDR2 is SYGVKD in the germline V gene. The CDR3 is 15 amino acids. This record comes from a study of CD8 T cells in ankylosing spondylitis. TCRdb ran MiXCR on the 5' RACE reads and lists one entry per CDR3 protein. The sample yields 100,000 to 150,000 distinct CDR3 sequences, 6.5% to 9% seen once. The V call is TRBV10-3, the J call TRBJ2-3, with 9 bases lining up with TRBD2. Sequenced: blood, either unsorted or a sorted T cell fraction (not recorded which). This TCR derives from a male donor with ankylosing spondylitis or in good health (not recorded which). In DNA form, the CDR3 reads TGTGCCATCAGTGAAGGCGGGGGGGCCACAGATACGCAGTATTTT. This codes for CAISEGGGATDTQYF.